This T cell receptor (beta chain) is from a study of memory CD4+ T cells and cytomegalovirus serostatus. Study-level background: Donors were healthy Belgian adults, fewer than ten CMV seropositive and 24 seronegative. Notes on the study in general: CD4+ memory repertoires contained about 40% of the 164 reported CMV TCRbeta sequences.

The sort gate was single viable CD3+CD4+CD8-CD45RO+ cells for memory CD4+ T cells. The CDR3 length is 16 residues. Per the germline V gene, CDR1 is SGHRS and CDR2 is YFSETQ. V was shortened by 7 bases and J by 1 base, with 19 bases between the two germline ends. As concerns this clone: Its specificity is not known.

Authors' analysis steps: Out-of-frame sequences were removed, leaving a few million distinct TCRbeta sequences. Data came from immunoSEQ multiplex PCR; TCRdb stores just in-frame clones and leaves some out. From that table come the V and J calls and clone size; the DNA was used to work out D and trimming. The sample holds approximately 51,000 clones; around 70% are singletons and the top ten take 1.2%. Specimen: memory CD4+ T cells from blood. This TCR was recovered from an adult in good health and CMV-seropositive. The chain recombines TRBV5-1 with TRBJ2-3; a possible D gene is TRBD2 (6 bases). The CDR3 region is CASRRTIIFRTDTQYF. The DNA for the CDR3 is TGCGCCAGCCGTCGGACTATTATTTTCCGCACAGATACGCAGTATTTT.